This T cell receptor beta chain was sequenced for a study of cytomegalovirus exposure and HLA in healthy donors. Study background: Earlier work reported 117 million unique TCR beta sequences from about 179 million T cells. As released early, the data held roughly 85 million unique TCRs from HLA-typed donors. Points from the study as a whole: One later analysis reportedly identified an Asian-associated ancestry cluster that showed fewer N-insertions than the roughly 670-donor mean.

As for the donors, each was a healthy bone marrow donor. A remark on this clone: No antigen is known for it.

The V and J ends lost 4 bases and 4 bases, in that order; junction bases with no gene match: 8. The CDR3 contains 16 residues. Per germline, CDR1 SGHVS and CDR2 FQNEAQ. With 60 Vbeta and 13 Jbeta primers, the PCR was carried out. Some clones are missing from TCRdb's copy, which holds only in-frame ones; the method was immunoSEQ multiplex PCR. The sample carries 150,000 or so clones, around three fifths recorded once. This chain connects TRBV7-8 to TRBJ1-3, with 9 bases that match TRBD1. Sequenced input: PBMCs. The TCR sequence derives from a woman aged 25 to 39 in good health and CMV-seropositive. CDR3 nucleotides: TGTGCCAGCAGCTCAAGGGACAGGGTGACAGGAAACACCATATATTTT. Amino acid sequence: CASSSRDRVTGNTIYF.